Below are 10 T cell receptor beta chains sequenced from a single sample in a study of blood T cell repertoires in COVID-19 (dated by TCRdb to about 2020). The receptor library was made with the immunoSEQ multiplex PCR assay. TCRdb limited this immuneACCESS table to in-frame rearrangements with V and J called. A share of clones is missing; checked studies link under half to unresolved V genes, and the rest is unexplained. Across this sample there are 110,000 to 150,000 clones, with around 86% seen only once. The ten largest clones take up around 8.8% of the sample. The material sequenced was peripheral blood. Receptors were obtained from a human donor in a cohort sampled during active COVID-19.

The J gene is TRBJ2-7, the V gene TRBV7-9; 8 bases align to TRBD1. Germline trimming cut 5 bases from V and 1 base from J; bases unmatched to any gene: 7. Germline CDR1 SEHNR, CDR2 FQNEAQ (reference sequence). The CDR3 is made up of 15 amino acids. The CDR3 sequence is CASSRGQVISYEQYF. The DNA of the CDR3 is TGTGCCAGCAGCAGGGGACAGGTCATATCCTACGAGCAGTACTTC. The full variable domain, completed using reference TRBV7-9 and TRBJ2-7, is DTGVSQNPRHKITKRGQNVTFRCDPISEHNRLYWYRQTLGQGPEFLTYFQNEAQLEKSRLLSDRFSAERPKGSFSTLEIQRTEQGDSAMYLCASSRGQVISYEQYFGPGTRLTVT.

V and J are TRBV6-4 and TRBJ2-7; D is possibly TRBD1 (7 bases). Germline lookup yields CDR1 MRHNA and CDR2 SNTAGT. The CDR3 loop spans 15 amino acids. Deletions cut 6 bases from V and 4 bases from J, with 19 bases between. In DNA form, the CDR3 reads TGTGCCAGCAGCCGGGACACGGCGGGACAGTACGAGCAGTACTTC. Amino acid sequence: CASSRDTAGQYEQYF.

The chain combines TRBV2 with TRBJ2-7; 7 positions match TRBD2. The CDR3 runs 16 residues. CDR1 is SNHLY and CDR2 is FYNNEI in the germline V gene. The V segment lost 4 bases and the J segment 5 bases; nucleotides outside the gene matches: 14. CDR3 nucleotide sequence: TGTGCCAGCAGTGGTGGGGTAGCGGGCCTGTTTGACGAGCAGTACTTC. Translating it yields CASSGGVAGLFDEQYF.

The chain recombines TRBV6-5 with TRBJ2-7, with 7 bases that match TRBD1. The CDR3 is made up of 12 amino acids. Per the germline V gene, CDR1 is MNHEY and CDR2 is SVGAGI. V dropped 6 bases and J dropped 5; count of bases not matched to a gene: 4. The CDR3 spells CASSQQGNEQYF. The CDR3 coding sequence is TGTGCCAGCAGCCAACAGGGGAACGAGCAGTACTTC.

This rearrangement joins TRBV27 to TRBJ2-2, with 8 nucleotides matching TRBD1. V was clipped by 8 bases and J by 1 base; unmatched bases: 6. The CDR3 sequence is 15 residues long. The germline V gene has CDR1 MNHEY and CDR2 SMNVEV (reference sequence). The CDR3 spells CASLSGTGNTGELFF. The CDR3 region has the DNA TGTGCCAGCCTCTCCGGGACAGGGAACACCGGGGAGCTGTTTTTT.

This clone was counted once. The chain links TRBV24-1 to TRBJ2-1; 10 bases align to TRBD2. Germline V CDR1 and CDR2: KGHDR, SFDVKD. Trimming at V came to 4 bases and at J to 10 bases, leaving 9 bases not matched to a gene. There are 15 residues in the CDR3. Written as DNA, the CDR3 is TGTGCCACCAGTGACCCTAGCGGGAGTTTCGGCGAGCAGTTCTTC. Translation: CATSDPSGSFGEQFF.

The chain recombines TRBV7-8 with TRBJ2-5, with D possibly being TRBD2 (5 bases). The CDR3 spans 16 residues. Trimming left V 3 bases short and J 5 bases short, with 19 bases between. Germline V gives CDR1 SGHVS, CDR2 FQNEAQ. DNA for the CDR3: TGTGCCAGCAGCTTGTACTTCCCCGGGGTCGGGGAGACCCAGTACTTC. Encoded protein: CASSLYFPGVGETQYF.

V gene TRBV4-2 combines with J gene TRBJ2-7; D perhaps matches TRBD2 (5 bases). V shed 1 base and J shed 7 bases, with 8 bases lying between them. The V gene's germline CDR1 is LGHNA and CDR2 YNFKEQ. This CDR3 has 12 residues. The CDR3, as DNA: TGTGCCAGCAGCCAAGCTTCGGGGGAGCAGTACTTC. It specifies CASSQASGEQYF.

This chain links TRBV6-5 with TRBJ1-6, with D tentatively TRBD1 (5 bases). The CDR3 has 15 amino acids. V lost 10 bases and J 7 bases, leaving 20 bases between the germline ends. Germline values: CDR1 MNHEY, CDR2 SVGAGI. CDR3: CATSGAGPQNSPLHF. In DNA, the CDR3 is TGTGCCACCAGCGGCGCGGGACCGCAGAATTCACCCCTCCACTTT.

The chain is built from TRBV6-4 and TRBJ2-2; D is perhaps TRBD1 (6 bases). Germline CDR1 and CDR2: MRHNA and SNTAGT. The CDR3 length is 14 residues. Trimming cost V 6 bases and J 1 base, with 9 bases left between them. For the CDR3, the DNA is TGTGCCAGCAGAGGACAGCTGAACACCGGGGAGCTGTTTTTT. This codes for CASRGQLNTGELFF.